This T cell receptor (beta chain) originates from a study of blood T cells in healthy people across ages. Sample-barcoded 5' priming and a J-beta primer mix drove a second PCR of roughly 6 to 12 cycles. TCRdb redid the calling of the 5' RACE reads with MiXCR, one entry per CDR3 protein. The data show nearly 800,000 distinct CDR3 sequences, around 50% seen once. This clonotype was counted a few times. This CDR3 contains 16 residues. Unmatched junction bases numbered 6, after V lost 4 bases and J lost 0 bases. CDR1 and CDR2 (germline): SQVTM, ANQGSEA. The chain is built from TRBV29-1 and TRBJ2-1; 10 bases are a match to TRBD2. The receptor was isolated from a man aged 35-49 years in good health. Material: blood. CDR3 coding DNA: TGCAGCGTTGGGGGACTAGCGCTGAGCTCCTACAATGAGCAGTTCTTC. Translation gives CSVGGLALSSYNEQFF.